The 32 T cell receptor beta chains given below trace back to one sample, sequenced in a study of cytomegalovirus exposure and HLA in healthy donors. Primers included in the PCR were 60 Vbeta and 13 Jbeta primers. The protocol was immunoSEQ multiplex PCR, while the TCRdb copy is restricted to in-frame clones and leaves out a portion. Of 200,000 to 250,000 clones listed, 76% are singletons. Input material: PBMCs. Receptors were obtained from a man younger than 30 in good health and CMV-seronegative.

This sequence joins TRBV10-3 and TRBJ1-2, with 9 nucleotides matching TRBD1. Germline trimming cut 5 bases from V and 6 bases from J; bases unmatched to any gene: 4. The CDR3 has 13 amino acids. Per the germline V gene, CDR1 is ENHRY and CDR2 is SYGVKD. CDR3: CAISPDRGNGYTF. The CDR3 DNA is TGTGCCATCAGTCCCGACAGGGGGAATGGCTACACCTTC.

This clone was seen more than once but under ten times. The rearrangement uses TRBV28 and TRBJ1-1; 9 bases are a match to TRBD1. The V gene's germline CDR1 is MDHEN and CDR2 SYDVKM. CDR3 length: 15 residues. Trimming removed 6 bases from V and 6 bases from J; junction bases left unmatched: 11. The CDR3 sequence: CASSPPGQGFSEAFF. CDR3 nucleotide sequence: TGTGCCAGCAGCCCTCCGGGACAGGGATTTTCTGAAGCTTTCTTT.

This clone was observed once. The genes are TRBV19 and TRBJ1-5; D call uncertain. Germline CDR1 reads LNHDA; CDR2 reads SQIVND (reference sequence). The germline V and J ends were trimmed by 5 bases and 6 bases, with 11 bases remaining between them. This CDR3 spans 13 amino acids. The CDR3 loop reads CASSLSEGQPQHF. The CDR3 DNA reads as TGTGCCAGTAGTTTATCCGAGGGTCAGCCCCAGCATTTT.

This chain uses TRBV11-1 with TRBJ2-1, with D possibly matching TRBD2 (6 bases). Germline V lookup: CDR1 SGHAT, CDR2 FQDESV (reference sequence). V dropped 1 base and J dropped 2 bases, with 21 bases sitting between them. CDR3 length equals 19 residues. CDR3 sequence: CASSLEWGVARKTYNEQFF. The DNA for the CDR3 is TGTGCCAGCAGCTTAGAGTGGGGGGTAGCAAGAAAGACCTACAATGAGCAGTTCTTC.

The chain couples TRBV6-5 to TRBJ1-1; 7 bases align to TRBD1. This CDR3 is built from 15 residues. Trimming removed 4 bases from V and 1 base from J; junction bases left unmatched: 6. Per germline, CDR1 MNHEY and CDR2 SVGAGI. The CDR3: CASSSAAGGNTEAFF. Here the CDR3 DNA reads TGTGCCAGCAGTTCCGCGGCAGGGGGGAACACTGAAGCTTTCTTT.

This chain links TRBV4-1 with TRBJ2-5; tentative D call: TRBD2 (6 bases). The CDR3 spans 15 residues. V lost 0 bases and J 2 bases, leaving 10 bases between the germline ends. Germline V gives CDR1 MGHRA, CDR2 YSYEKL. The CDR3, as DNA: TGCGCCAGCAGCCAAGAAGGACTACCGCAAGAGACCCAGTACTTC. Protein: CASSQEGLPQETQYF.

CDR3: CSVEEGQGWTGELFF. The CDR3, as DNA: TGCAGCGTTGAAGAGGGACAGGGGTGGACCGGGGAGCTGTTTTTT. The V gene is TRBV29-1, the J gene TRBJ2-2; 10 bases fit TRBD1. The germline CDR1 and CDR2 sequences are SQVTM and ANQGSEA. Trimming removed 0 bases from V and 5 bases from J; junction bases left unmatched: 3. The CDR3 contains 15 residues.

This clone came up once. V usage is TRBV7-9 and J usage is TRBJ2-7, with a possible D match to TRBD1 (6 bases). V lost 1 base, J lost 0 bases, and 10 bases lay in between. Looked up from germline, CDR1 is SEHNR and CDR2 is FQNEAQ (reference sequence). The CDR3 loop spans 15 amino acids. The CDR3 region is CASSLEGGHSYEQYF. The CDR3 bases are TGTGCCAGCAGCTTAGAAGGGGGTCACTCCTACGAGCAGTACTTC.

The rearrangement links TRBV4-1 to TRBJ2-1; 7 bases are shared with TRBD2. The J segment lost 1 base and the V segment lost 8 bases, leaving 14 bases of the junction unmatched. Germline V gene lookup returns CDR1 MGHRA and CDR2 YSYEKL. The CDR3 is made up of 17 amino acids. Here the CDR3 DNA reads TGCGCCAGCGCCGGGACTAACTCACATACTTCCTACAATGAGCAGTTCTTC. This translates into CASAGTNSHTSYNEQFF.

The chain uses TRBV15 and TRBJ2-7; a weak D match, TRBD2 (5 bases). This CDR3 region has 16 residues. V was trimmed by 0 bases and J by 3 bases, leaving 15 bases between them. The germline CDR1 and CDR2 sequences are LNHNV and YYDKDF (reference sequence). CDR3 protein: CATSRDKVASSYEQYF. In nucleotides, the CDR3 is TGTGCCACCAGCAGAGATAAGGTAGCTAGCAGCTACGAGCAGTACTTC.

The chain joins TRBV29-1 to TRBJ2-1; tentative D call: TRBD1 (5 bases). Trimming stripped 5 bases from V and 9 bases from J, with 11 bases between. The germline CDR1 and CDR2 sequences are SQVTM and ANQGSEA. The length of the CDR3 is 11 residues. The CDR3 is CSVRRVGEQFF. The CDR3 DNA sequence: TGCAGCGTTCGCAGGGTGGGTGAGCAGTTCTTC.

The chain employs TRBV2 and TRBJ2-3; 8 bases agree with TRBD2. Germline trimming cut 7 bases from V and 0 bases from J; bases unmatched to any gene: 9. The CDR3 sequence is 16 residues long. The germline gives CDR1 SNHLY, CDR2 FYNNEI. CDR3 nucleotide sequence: TGTGCCAGCACGGAAATAGCGGGGACTAGCACAGATACGCAGTATTTT. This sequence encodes CASTEIAGTSTDTQYF.

CDR3 in amino acids: CASSVGLGSSYNEQFF. DNA of the CDR3: TGTGCCAGCAGCGTAGGACTAGGAAGCTCCTACAATGAGCAGTTCTTC. The rearrangement joins TRBV9 to TRBJ2-1; possible D gene TRBD2, 6 bases. Germline V CDR1 and CDR2: SGDLS, YYNGEE. The CDR3 is 16 residues long. V lost 0 bases and J 0 bases, leaving 10 bases between the germline ends.

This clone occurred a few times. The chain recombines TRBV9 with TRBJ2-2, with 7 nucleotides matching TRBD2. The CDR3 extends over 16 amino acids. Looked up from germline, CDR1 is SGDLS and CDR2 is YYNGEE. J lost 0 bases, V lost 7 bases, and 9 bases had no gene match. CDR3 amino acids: CASQRASGTNTGELFF. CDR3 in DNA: TGTGCCAGCCAACGGGCTAGCGGAACGAACACCGGGGAGCTGTTTTTT. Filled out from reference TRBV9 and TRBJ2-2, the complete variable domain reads DSGVTQTPKHLITATGQRVTLRCSPRSGDLSVYWYQQSLDQGLQFLIQYYNGEERAKGNILERFSAQQFPDLHSELNLSSLELGDSALYFCASQRASGTNTGELFFGEGSRLTVL.

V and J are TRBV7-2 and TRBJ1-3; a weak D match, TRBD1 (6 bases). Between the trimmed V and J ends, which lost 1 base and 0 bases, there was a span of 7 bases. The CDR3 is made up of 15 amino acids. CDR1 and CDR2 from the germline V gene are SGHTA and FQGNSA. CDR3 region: CASSLVGASGNTIYF. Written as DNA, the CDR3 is TGTGCCAGCAGCTTAGTGGGGGCCTCTGGAAACACCATATATTTT.

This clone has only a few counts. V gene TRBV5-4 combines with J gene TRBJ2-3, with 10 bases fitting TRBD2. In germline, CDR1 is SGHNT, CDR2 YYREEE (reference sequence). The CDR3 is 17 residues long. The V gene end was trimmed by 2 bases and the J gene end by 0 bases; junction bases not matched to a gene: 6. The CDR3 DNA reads TGTGCCAGCAGCTTAGGACTAGCGGCCAGTAGCACAGATACGCAGTATTTT. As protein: CASSLGLAASSTDTQYF. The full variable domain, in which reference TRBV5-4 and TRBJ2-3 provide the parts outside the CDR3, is ETGVTQSPTHLIKTRGQQVTLRCSSQSGHNTVSWYQQALGQGPQFIFQYYREEENGRGNFPPRFSGLQFPNYSSELNVNALELDDSALYLCASSLGLAASSTDTQYFGPGTRLTVL.

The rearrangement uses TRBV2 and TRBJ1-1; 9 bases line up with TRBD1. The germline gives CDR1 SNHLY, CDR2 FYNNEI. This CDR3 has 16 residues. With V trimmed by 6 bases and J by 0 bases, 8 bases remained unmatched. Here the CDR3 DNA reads TGTGCCAGCAGCCCAGTAGGGGACAGGGTGAACACTGAAGCTTTCTTT. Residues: CASSPVGDRVNTEAFF.

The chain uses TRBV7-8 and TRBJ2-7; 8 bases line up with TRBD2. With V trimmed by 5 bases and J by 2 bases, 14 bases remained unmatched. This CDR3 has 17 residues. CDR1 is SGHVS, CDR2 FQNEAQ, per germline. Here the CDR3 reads CASSPTPGGYQTYEQYF. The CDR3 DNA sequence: TGTGCCAGCAGCCCCACCCCGGGGGGGTACCAGACCTACGAGCAGTACTTC.

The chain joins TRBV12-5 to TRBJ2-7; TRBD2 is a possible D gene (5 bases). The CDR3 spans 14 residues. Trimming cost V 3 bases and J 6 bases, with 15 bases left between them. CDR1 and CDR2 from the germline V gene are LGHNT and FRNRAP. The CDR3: CASGLGLSSTEQYF. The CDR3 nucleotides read TGTGCTAGTGGTTTAGGACTGTCCTCCACCGAGCAGTACTTC.

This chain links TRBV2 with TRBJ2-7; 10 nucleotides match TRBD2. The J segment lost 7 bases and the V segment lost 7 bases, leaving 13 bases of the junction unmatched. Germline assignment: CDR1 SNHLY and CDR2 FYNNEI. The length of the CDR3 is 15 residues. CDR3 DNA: TGTGCCAGCACCTTATCAGCGGGAGGGCCCGGTGAGCAGTACTTC. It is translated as CASTLSAGGPGEQYF.

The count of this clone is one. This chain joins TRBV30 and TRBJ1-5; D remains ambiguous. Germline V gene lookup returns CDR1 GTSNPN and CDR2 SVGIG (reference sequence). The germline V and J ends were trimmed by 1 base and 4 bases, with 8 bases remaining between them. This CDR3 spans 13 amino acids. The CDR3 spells CAWSGYGNQPQHF. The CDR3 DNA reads TGTGCCTGGAGTGGCTACGGGAATCAGCCCCAGCATTTT.

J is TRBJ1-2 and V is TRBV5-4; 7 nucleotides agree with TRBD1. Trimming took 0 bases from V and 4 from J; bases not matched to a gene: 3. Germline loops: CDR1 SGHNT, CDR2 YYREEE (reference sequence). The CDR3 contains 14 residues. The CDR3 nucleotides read TGTGCCAGCAGCTTGGACAGGGGTTTCTATGGCTACACCTTC. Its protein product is CASSLDRGFYGYTF.

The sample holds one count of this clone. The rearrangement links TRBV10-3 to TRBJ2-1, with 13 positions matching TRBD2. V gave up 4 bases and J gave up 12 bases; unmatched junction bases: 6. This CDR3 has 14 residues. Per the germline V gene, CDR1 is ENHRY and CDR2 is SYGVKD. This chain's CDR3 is CAISGGTSGARQFF. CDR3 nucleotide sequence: TGTGCCATCAGTGGGGGGACTAGCGGGGCCAGGCAGTTCTTC.

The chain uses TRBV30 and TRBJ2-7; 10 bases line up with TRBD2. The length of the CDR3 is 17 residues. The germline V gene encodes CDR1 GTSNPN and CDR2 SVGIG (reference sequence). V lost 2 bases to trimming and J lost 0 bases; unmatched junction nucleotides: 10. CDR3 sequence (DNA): TGTGCCTGGAGTATGACCGGGACTAGCGCGAGCTCCTACGAGCAGTACTTC. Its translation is CAWSMTGTSASSYEQYF.

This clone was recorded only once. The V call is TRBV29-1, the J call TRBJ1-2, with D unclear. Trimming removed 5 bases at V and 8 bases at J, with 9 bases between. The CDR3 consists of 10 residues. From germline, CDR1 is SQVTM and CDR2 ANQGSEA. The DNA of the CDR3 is TGCAGCGTTTTTACAACCGGCTACACCTTC. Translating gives CSVFTTGYTF. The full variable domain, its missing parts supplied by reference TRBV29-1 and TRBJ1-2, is SAVISQKPSRDICQRGTSLTIQCQVDSQVTMMFWYRQQPGQSLTLIATANQGSEATYESGFVIDKFPISRPNLTFSTLTVSNMSPEDSSIYLCSVFTTGYTFGSGTRLTVV.

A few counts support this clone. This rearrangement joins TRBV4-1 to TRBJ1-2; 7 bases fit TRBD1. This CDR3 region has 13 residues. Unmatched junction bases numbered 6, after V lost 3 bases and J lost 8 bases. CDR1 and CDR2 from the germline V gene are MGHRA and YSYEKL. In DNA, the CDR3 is TGCGCCAGCAGCCATATAGACAGGGTCGGCTACACCTTC. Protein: CASSHIDRVGYTF.

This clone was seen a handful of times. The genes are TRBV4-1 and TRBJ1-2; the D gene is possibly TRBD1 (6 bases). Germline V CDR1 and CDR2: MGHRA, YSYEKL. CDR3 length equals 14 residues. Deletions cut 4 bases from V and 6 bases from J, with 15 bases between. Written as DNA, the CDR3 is TGCGCCAGCAGCCCCCGGGGGGCGATAGATGGCTACACCTTC. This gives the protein CASSPRGAIDGYTF.

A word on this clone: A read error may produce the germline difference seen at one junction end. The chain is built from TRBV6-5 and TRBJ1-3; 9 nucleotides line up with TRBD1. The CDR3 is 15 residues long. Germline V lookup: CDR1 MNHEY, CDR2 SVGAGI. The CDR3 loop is CASSYRPGQGSDVHF. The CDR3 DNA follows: TGTGCCAGCAGTTACCGTCCCGGACAGGGGTCTGATGTTCATTTT.

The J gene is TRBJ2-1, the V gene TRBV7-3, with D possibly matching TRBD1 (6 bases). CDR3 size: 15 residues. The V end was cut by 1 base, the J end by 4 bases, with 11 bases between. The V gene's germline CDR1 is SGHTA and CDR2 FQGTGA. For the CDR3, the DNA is TGTGCCAGCAGCTTAAACGACAGGAGTTACAATGAGCAGTTCTTC. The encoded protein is CASSLNDRSYNEQFF.

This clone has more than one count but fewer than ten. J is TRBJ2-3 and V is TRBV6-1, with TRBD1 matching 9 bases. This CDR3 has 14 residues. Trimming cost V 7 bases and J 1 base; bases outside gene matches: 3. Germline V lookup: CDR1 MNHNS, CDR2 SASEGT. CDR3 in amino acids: CASTRTGGTDTQYF. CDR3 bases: TGTGCCAGCACCCGGACAGGGGGCACAGATACGCAGTATTTT.

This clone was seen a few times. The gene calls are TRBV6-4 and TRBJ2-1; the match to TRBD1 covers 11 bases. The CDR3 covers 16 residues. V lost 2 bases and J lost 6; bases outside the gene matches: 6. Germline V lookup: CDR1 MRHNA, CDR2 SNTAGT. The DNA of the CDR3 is TGTGCCAGCAGTGACGGAGGGGGGACAGGGGGCAATGAGCAGTTCTTC. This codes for CASSDGGGTGGNEQFF.

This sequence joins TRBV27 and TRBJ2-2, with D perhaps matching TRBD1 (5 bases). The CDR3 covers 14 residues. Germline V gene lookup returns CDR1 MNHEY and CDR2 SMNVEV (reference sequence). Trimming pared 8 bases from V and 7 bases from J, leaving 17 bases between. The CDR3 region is CASLPPGFGGELFF. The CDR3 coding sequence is TGTGCCAGCCTCCCCCCAGGGTTCGGCGGGGAGCTGTTTTTT.